Below, 8 T cell receptor beta chains from the same sample are listed, as sequenced in a study of T-cell reconstitution after alpha-beta-depleted transplantation in children. A library of TCRbeta sequences, prepared with unique molecular identifiers, was generated. MiXCR, applied by TCRdb to the PCR reads, yields one record per CDR3 protein. The top ten clones hold about 4.3% of a sample with about 610,000 distinct CDR3 sequences, about 10% of them seen once. The sample in question was PBMCs from the stem cell graft donor, obtained from the stem cell graft. Source of these receptors: a human donor who donated a stem cell graft to a child with acute myeloid leukemia.

The gene calls are TRBV6-2 or TRBV6-3 and TRBJ1-1; 7 bases align to TRBD1. Germline CDR1 reads MNHEY; CDR2 reads SVGEGT. CDR3 length: 14 residues. With 7 bases clipped from V and 12 bases from J, the junction kept 17 bases outside the gene matches. Here the CDR3 reads CASTQPGQLLRSFF. The CDR3, as DNA: TGTGCCAGCACCCAACCGGGACAGCTACTCCGGTCTTTCTTT.

The chain joins TRBV25-1 to TRBJ2-1; D uncertain. CDR3 size: 13 residues. Trimming took 5 bases from V and 9 from J, leaving 14 bases between them. Per germline, CDR1 MGHDK and CDR2 SYGVNS. For the CDR3, the DNA is TGTGCCAGCAGTAGAAGAGCGTCCGGTGAGCAGTTCTTC. Amino acid sequence: CASSRRASGEQFF.

The chain joins TRBV20-1 to TRBJ1-4; D not certain. The CDR3 is made up of 11 amino acids. Germline CDR1 and CDR2: DFQATT and SNEGSKA (reference sequence). With 4 bases removed from V and 5 bases from J, the gap between germline ends came to 5 bases. Here the CDR3 reads CSATKNEKLFF. The CDR3, as DNA: TGCAGTGCTACCAAAAATGAAAAACTGTTTTTT.

The DNA for the CDR3 is TGTGCCAGCAGTGAAGCGTCCCAGTCTCTGGGGTCAGAGACCCAGTACTTC. It is translated as CASSEASQSLGSETQYF. The J gene is TRBJ2-5, the V gene TRBV6-1; D gene uncertain. Per germline, CDR1 MNHNS and CDR2 SASEGT. V lost 0 bases and J 4 bases, leaving 18 bases between the germline ends. The CDR3 sequence is 17 residues long.

This clonotype was recorded at least ten times. The V and J genes are TRBV28 and TRBJ2-3; 10 nucleotides agree with TRBD1. Germline loops: CDR1 MDHEN, CDR2 SYDVKM. CDR3 length equals 14 residues. The junction had 8 bases not matched to a gene; V was cut back by 7 bases and J by 7 bases. The DNA of the CDR3 is TGTGCCAGCAAGGGGACAGGGGATTCGTATACGCAGTATTTT. Its protein product is CASKGTGDSYTQYF.

The rearrangement joins TRBV9 to TRBJ2-1; D is perhaps TRBD2 (6 bases). Germline V gene lookup returns CDR1 SGDLS and CDR2 YYNGEE. V lost 4 bases and J lost 10, with 12 bases in between. CDR3 length equals 12 residues. This chain's CDR3 is CASSLRLGEQFF. CDR3 DNA: TGTGCCAGCAGCCTTCGACTAGGAGAGCAGTTCTTC.

The chain employs TRBV7-6 and TRBJ1-2; D is unresolved. This CDR3 comprises 13 residues. V was trimmed by 2 bases and J by 2 bases, leaving 6 bases between them. The germline V gene has CDR1 SGHVS and CDR2 FNYEAQ. This chain's CDR3 is CASSLKLNYGYTF. CDR3 sequence (DNA): TGTGCCAGCAGCTTAAAGCTAAACTATGGCTACACCTTC.

This clonotype was seen ten or more times. This chain uses TRBV7-2 with TRBJ2-1; 7 bases are shared with TRBD2. The CDR3 runs 15 residues. Germline V lookup: CDR1 SGHTA, CDR2 FQGNSA. The V and J ends lost 4 bases and 9 bases, in that order; junction bases with no gene match: 12. DNA for the CDR3: TGTGCCAGCAGCTCCCCTATAGGGAGGGCCATTGAGCAGTTCTTC. As protein: CASSSPIGRAIEQFF.